This TCR beta chain is from a study of cytomegalovirus exposure and HLA in healthy donors. For the study at large: The same platform was used for the 90 to 150 validation repertoires and the approximately 670 first-cohort repertoires, a later analysis reported.

The CDR3 runs to 13 residues. Germline V gene data show CDR1 as KGHSH and CDR2 as LQKENI. Losses at the gene ends were 2 bases for V and 4 bases for J; bases not matched to a gene: 2. About this clone: The antigen is undetermined.

Profiled with immunoSEQ multiplex PCR; TCRdb holds only in-frame clones, not every one. Altogether about 330,000 clones are present, 87% being singletons, with the ten largest covering about 1%. Study outcomes and limitations: Many donors carried some public TCRs, although rarity characterized most TCR sequences. The authors enumerated 150 to 200 TCR beta chains as linked to cytomegalovirus.

V usage is TRBV18 and J usage is TRBJ2-7, with 7 bases aligning to TRBD1. Material for sequencing was PBMCs. The origin of this receptor is a woman aged 25 to 39 in good health and CMV-seropositive. CDR3 protein: CASSPGTVYEQYF. The CDR3 DNA reads TGTGCCAGCTCACCAGGGACAGTGTACGAGCAGTACTTC.